Below, 14 T cell receptor beta chains from the same sample are listed, as sequenced in a study. In TCRdb, the 5' RACE reads were re-called with MiXCR into one record per CDR3 protein. The table records some 54,000 distinct CDR3 sequences, approximately 17% of them present only once. Sequences were obtained from naive CD4+ T cells sorted from blood. Subset denoted: naive CD4+ T cells, CD4+CD45RA+CD25-. All receptors derive from a female donor with breast cancer.

This chain joins TRBV5-6 and TRBJ2-3; 8 positions agree with TRBD2. CDR1 and CDR2 (germline): SGHDT, YYEEEE. The CDR3 is 16 residues long. Trimming removed 1 base from V and 2 bases from J; junction bases left unmatched: 6. The CDR3 reads CASSLPAGGPTDTQYF. In DNA form, the CDR3 reads TGTGCCAGCAGCTTGCCCGCGGGAGGCCCCACAGATACGCAGTATTTT.

CDR3 protein: CASNIVGSDTQYF. In DNA, the CDR3 is TGTGCCAGCAACATCGTTGGTTCAGATACGCAGTATTTT. The chain has TRBV7-9 and TRBJ2-3; D gene unclear. The CDR3 spans 13 residues. V was trimmed by 7 bases and J by 4 bases, leaving 12 bases between them. Germline CDR1 SEHNR, CDR2 FQNEAQ (reference sequence).

This chain joins TRBV5-1 and TRBJ1-6, with D unresolved. Germline CDR1 is SGHRS and CDR2 is YFSETQ. The CDR3 is made up of 15 amino acids. V was pared by 3 bases and J by 6 bases, with 13 bases between. The CDR3 region is CASSSDPGGNSPLHF. The CDR3 nucleotides are TGCGCCAGCAGCTCGGACCCCGGTGGTAATTCACCCCTCCACTTT.

This clonotype was observed a handful of times. The gene calls are TRBV5-6 and TRBJ1-1; D uncertain. V dropped 5 bases and J dropped 0 bases, with 14 bases sitting between them. The CDR3 runs 15 residues. Germline V gene lookup returns CDR1 SGHDT and CDR2 YYEEEE. CDR3 loop: CASSIRFRMNTEAFF. DNA for the CDR3: TGTGCCAGCAGTATCAGGTTCCGGATGAACACTGAAGCTTTCTTT.

The chain couples TRBV28 to TRBJ1-2, with 8 bases lining up with TRBD1. This CDR3 has 14 amino acids. V trimming: 6 bases; J trimming: 5 bases; junction bases outside the gene matches: 8. The V gene's germline CDR1 is MDHEN and CDR2 SYDVKM. CDR3 protein: CASRRTGPVYGYTF. The CDR3 nucleotides are TGTGCCAGCAGAAGGACAGGGCCGGTTTATGGCTACACCTTC.

As to this clonotype: The junction departs from the called germline gene at one end, perhaps through a read error. This sequence joins TRBV12-3 or TRBV12-4 and TRBJ1-1; no reliable D call. This CDR3 is 14 amino acids long. CDR3 loop: CVSSFGLFLPEAFF. The CDR3 nucleotides are TGTGTCAGCAGTTTCGGGCTGTTCCTACCCGAAGCTTTCTTT.

On this clonotype: The junction and the germline gene differ at one end; a read error may be behind it. V and J are TRBV6-1 and TRBJ1-5; D not resolved. The CDR3 spans 11 residues. Germline loops: CDR1 MNHNS, CDR2 SASEGT. CDR3 coding DNA: TGTGCCATCAGTGTTGAGGGGCCCCAGCATTTT. It encodes CAISVEGPQHF.

The rearrangement joins TRBV7-2 to TRBJ2-1; 10 positions match TRBD2. This CDR3 spans 16 amino acids. Trimming cost V 6 bases and J 6 bases; bases outside gene matches: 11. Germline V gene sequence: CDR1 SGHTA, CDR2 FQGNSA. CDR3 nucleotide sequence: TGTGCCAGCAGTCGACCAAGCGGGGGGGCCGTCAATGAGCAGTTCTTC. Translation gives CASSRPSGGAVNEQFF. Drawing the rest from reference TRBV7-2 and TRBJ2-1, the complete variable domain is GAGVSQSPSNKVTEKGKDVELRCDPISGHTALYWYRQSLGQGLEFLIYFQGNSAPDKSGLPSDRFSAERTGGSVSTLTIQRTQQEDSAVYLCASSRPSGGAVNEQFFGPGTRLTVL.

Only a few counts were recorded for this clonotype. The V and J genes are TRBV5-1 and TRBJ2-1, with a possible D match to TRBD2 (5 bases). The CDR3 sequence is 16 residues long. Deletions cut 4 bases from V and 6 bases from J, with 20 bases between. Germline V gives CDR1 SGHRS, CDR2 YFSETQ. The CDR3 DNA reads TGCGCCAGCAGCCCGGACTGGGGAGCTCTCTCCAATGAGCAGTTCTTC. This codes for CASSPDWGALSNEQFF.

The table lists this clonotype with a few counts. This chain uses TRBV27 with TRBJ2-6; no clear D. This CDR3 spans 16 amino acids. V lost 0 bases and J 0 bases, leaving 6 bases between the germline ends. Germline CDR1 is MNHEY and CDR2 is SMNVEV (reference sequence). The CDR3 DNA reads TGTGCCAGCAGTTTATCGTTTAGCTCTGGGGCCAACGTCCTGACTTTC. Amino acids: CASSLSFSSGANVLTF.

V and J are TRBV7-2 and TRBJ2-1; D unresolved. CDR3 length: 13 residues. V was shortened by 4 bases and J by 0 bases, with 4 bases between the two germline ends. Germline values: CDR1 SGHTA, CDR2 FQGNSA. CDR3 region: CASSSPSYNEQFF. CDR3 coding DNA: TGTGCCAGCAGCTCCCCCTCCTACAATGAGCAGTTCTTC.

V and J are TRBV5-1 and TRBJ2-1; 8 nucleotides match TRBD2. Germline V lookup: CDR1 SGHRS, CDR2 YFSETQ. The CDR3 spans 16 residues. V was pared by 3 bases and J by 6 bases, with 11 bases of the junction left unmatched. CDR3 in DNA: TGCGCCAGCAGCTCCGGGAGCGGGAGCTTTGGCAATGAGCAGTTCTTC. Translation gives CASSSGSGSFGNEQFF.

This chain joins TRBV5-1 and TRBJ2-1, with 10 bases matching TRBD2. The J call is doubtful: the DNA matches TRBJ2-7 better. The germline gives CDR1 SGHRS, CDR2 YFSETQ. This CDR3 region has 16 residues. For the CDR3, the DNA is TGCGCCAGCAGCTTGGTTCTAGCGGGAGAGGTCGATGAGCAGTACTTC. This translates into CASSLVLAGEVDEQYF.

As to this clonotype: One base away lies a much larger clone, so this may be a sequencing read error. The chain's CDR3 is CAISDATDTQYF. DNA for the CDR3: TGTGCCATCAGTGACGCCACAGATACGCAGTATTTT. The rearrangement uses TRBV10-3 and TRBJ2-3; D is unresolved. From germline, CDR1 is ENHRY and CDR2 SYGVKD. V was cut by 3 bases and J by 2 bases, with 3 bases left in between. CDR3 length equals 12 residues.